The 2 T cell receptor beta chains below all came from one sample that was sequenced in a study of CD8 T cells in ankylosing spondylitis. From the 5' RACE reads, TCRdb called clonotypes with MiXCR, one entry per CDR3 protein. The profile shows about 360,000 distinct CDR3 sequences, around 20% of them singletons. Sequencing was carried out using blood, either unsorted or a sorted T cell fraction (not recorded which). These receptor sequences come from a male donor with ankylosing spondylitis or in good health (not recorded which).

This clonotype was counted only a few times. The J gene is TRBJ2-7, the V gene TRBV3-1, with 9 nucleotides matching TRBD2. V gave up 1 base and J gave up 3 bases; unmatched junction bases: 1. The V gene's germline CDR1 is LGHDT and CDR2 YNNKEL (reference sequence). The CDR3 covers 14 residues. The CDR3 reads CASSQALAGYEQYF. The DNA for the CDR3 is TGTGCCAGCAGCCAAGCACTAGCGGGCTACGAGCAGTACTTC.

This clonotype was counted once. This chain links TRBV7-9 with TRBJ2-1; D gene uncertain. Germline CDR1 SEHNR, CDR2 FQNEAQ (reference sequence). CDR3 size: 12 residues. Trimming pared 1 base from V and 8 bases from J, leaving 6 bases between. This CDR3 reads CASSLDSHEQFF. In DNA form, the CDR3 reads TGTGCCAGCAGCTTAGACAGCCATGAGCAGTTCTTC.